The 7 T cell receptor beta chains below come from one sample, sequenced in a study of PD-L1 blockade in urothelial cancer. Using immunoSEQ multiplex PCR, the repertoire was profiled, and TCRdb retains in-frame clones only, with some absent. The sample records under 55,000 clones, about 87% being singletons. The specimen was PBMCs, collected around atezolizumab (anti-PD-L1) treatment. Receptor source: a man aged 40-49 years with urothelial cancer.

CDR3: CASSLGASGNTDTQYF. CDR3 sequence (DNA): TGTGCCAGCAGCCTGGGCGCTAGCGGGAACACAGATACGCAGTATTTT. V gene TRBV7-9 combines with J gene TRBJ2-3; 9 bases map to TRBD2. The germline gives CDR1 SEHNR, CDR2 FQNEAQ (reference sequence). The CDR3 contains 16 residues. The J segment lost 2 bases and the V segment lost 5 bases, leaving 8 bases of the junction unmatched.

CDR3 in DNA: TGTGCCAGCAGCCTCGCGGCGACTCAAGCCTACGAGCAGTACTTC. It specifies CASSLAATQAYEQYF. The gene calls are TRBV5-5 and TRBJ2-7, with D unclear. Trimming cost V 4 bases and J 2 bases, with 16 bases left between them. This CDR3 spans 15 amino acids. Germline V gene data show CDR1 as SGHKS and CDR2 as YYEKEE (reference sequence).

In this sample, this clone turned up a few times. V and J are TRBV28 and TRBJ2-7, with D tentatively TRBD2 (5 bases). This CDR3 is built from 13 residues. Trimming took off 3 bases at V and 3 bases at J, with 9 bases between the two ends. Germline CDR1 MDHEN, CDR2 SYDVKM. In DNA, the CDR3 is TGTGCCAGCAGTTTTAGCGACTACTACGAGCAGTACTTC. This sequence encodes CASSFSDYYEQYF.

The rearrangement uses TRBV23-1 and TRBJ2-1, with a weak D call TRBD1 (6 bases). TRBV23-1 is known as an ORF, though its function is uncertain. The CDR3 runs 15 residues. V lost 8 bases to trimming and J lost 7 bases, with 21 bases between them. The DNA for the CDR3 is TGCGCCAGCCGATTGCCTAAGGGACAATTTAATGAGCAGTTCTTC. Translation gives CASRLPKGQFNEQFF.

The rearrangement joins TRBV7-3 to TRBJ2-4; 9 bases align to TRBD1. Germline V gives CDR1 SGHTA, CDR2 FQGTGA. The CDR3 contains 13 residues. V trimming: 5 bases; J trimming: 9 bases; junction bases outside the gene matches: 5. The CDR3 region has the DNA TGTGCCAGCAGCCAGGGACAGGGAATCATTCAGTACTTC. Encoded protein: CASSQGQGIIQYF.

V gene TRBV5-4 combines with J gene TRBJ2-3, with D hard to call. Trimming removed 0 bases at V and 3 bases at J, with 11 bases between. The length of the CDR3 is 15 residues. Germline V gives CDR1 SGHNT, CDR2 YYREEE (reference sequence). The CDR3 nucleotides read TGTGCCAGCAGCTTGGACGGCGTGAGGACAGATACGCAGTATTTT. It encodes CASSLDGVRTDTQYF.

In its sample, this clone was seen once. This chain uses TRBV6-1 with TRBJ2-2; D is perhaps TRBD1 (5 bases). Per the germline V gene, CDR1 is MNHNS and CDR2 is SASEGT. V lost 0 bases and J 7 bases, leaving 12 bases between the germline ends. The CDR3 is made up of 15 amino acids. CDR3 in DNA: TGTGCCAGCAGTGAAGCAAAGGGGTCGGGCGGGGAGCTGTTTTTT. Its protein is CASSEAKGSGGELFF.